The 31 T cell receptor beta chains in this list originate from one sample, sequenced in a study of lung T cells in sarcoidosis with Löfgren's syndrome. TCRdb recomputed calls from the reads with MiXCR, one row per CDR3 protein. The sample yields some 20,000 distinct CDR3 sequences, roughly 20% seen once. The sequencing input was CD4+ T cells from PBMCs. Source of these receptors: a human donor with sarcoidosis (Löfgren's syndrome or another form), or a control subject (not recorded which).

In its sample, this clonotype was seen many times. This rearrangement joins TRBV20-1 to TRBJ2-7; tentatively, D is TRBD2 (6 bases). Trimming stripped 6 bases from V and 0 bases from J, with 12 bases between. Germline V gives CDR1 DFQATT, CDR2 SNEGSKA (reference sequence). CDR3 length equals 13 residues. CDR3 nucleotides: TGCAGTGCCCGGGACTGGAGCTCCTACGAGCAGTACTTC. It specifies CSARDWSSYEQYF.

At least ten counts were recorded for this clonotype. The rearrangement joins TRBV19 to TRBJ2-3; TRBD2 is a possible D gene (7 bases). Germline-derived CDR1 and CDR2 are LNHDA and SQIVND (reference sequence). The CDR3 totals 16 residues. V gave up 4 bases and J gave up 3 bases, with 17 bases separating them. As DNA, the CDR3 is TGTGCCAGTAGTACCCCGGGGGGCCGGGGAACAGATACGCAGTATTTT. It specifies CASSTPGGRGTDTQYF.

By sample fraction, this clonotype is medium-sized. The rearrangement links TRBV6-2 or TRBV6-3 to TRBJ2-3; a weak D match, TRBD1 (5 bases). The CDR3 contains 16 residues. V lost 8 bases and J 2 bases, leaving 20 bases between the germline ends. CDR1 is MNHEY, CDR2 SVGEGT, per germline. This CDR3 reads CASRPSRGIVTDTQYF. The CDR3 bases are TGTGCCAGCCGCCCCAGTAGGGGCATAGTCACAGATACGCAGTATTTT.

This clonotype is categorized as medium-sized (0.01 to 0.1%). The CDR3 sequence is CASSATGGVYNEQFF. The CDR3 DNA reads as TGTGCCAGCAGTGCTACAGGGGGCGTCTACAATGAGCAGTTCTTC. V is TRBV6-1 and J is TRBJ2-1, with TRBD1 matching over 9 bases. The length of the CDR3 is 15 residues. Germline CDR1 reads MNHNS; CDR2 reads SASEGT. J was trimmed by 3 bases and V by 4 bases; bases with no gene match: 4.

This clonotype was detected ten times or more. The chain links TRBV28 to TRBJ2-3, with D perhaps assigned TRBD1 or TRBD2 (5 bases each). Germline V gives CDR1 MDHEN, CDR2 SYDVKM. Trimming removed 2 bases from V and 2 bases from J, with 17 bases in between. The length of the CDR3 is 17 residues. CDR3 in amino acids: CASSLVVGTHSTDTQYF. In DNA form, the CDR3 reads TGTGCCAGCAGTTTAGTTGTTGGGACCCATTCCACAGATACGCAGTATTTT.

The chain uses TRBV5-1 and TRBJ2-5; D is ambiguous. The CDR3 has 14 residues. Looked up from germline, CDR1 is SGHRS and CDR2 is YFSETQ. V lost 7 bases to trimming and J lost 5 bases, with 18 bases between them. This CDR3 is CASSSVWSGETQYF. The CDR3 DNA is TGCGCCAGCTCCTCGGTCTGGAGTGGCGAGACCCAGTACTTC.

This clonotype was observed a few times. This chain connects TRBV19 to TRBJ2-7; tentatively, D is TRBD1 (6 bases). The CDR3 has 13 residues. Trimming removed 9 bases from V and 3 bases from J, with 15 bases in between. Germline assignment: CDR1 LNHDA and CDR2 SQIVND (reference sequence). Here the CDR3 reads CASGQNAHYEQYF. CDR3 bases: TGTGCCAGCGGACAGAATGCCCACTACGAGCAGTACTTC.

With respect to this clonotype: Being one base from a much bigger clone, this may be a read error. V and J are TRBV18 and TRBJ2-7; 8 bases agree with TRBD2. The CDR3 totals 15 residues. Germline V gene sequence: CDR1 KGHSH, CDR2 LQKENI. For the CDR3, the DNA is TGTGCCAGCCCACCAATTCCGGGGGGGTCCTACGAGCAGTACTTC. It translates to CASPPIPGGSYEQYF.

This clonotype showed up many times. The gene calls are TRBV18 and TRBJ2-1; D is unclear. V was pared by 0 bases and J by 0 bases, with 9 bases between. Germline CDR1 KGHSH, CDR2 LQKENI. This CDR3 comprises 16 residues. CDR3 nucleotide sequence: TGTGCCAGCTCACCACCGAGAGGCCTCTCCTACAATGAGCAGTTCTTC. Translated, it gives CASSPPRGLSYNEQFF.

This chain connects TRBV5-1 to TRBJ2-3; 11 bases fit TRBD2. The J segment lost 4 bases and the V segment lost 3 bases, leaving 7 bases of the junction unmatched. This CDR3 region has 16 residues. CDR1 is SGHRS and CDR2 is YFSETQ in the germline V gene. Here the CDR3 reads CASSSRLAGLSDTQYF. The CDR3 DNA reads as TGCGCCAGCAGCTCCCGACTAGCGGGGCTATCAGATACGCAGTATTTT.

In the case of this clonotype: This may be a read error: a much more frequent sequence differs by one nucleotide. The chain combines TRBV5-1 with TRBJ2-5; D is possibly TRBD1 (6 bases). Trimming stripped 1 base from V and 2 bases from J, with 15 bases between. Germline loops: CDR1 SGHRS, CDR2 YFSETQ. This CDR3 comprises 16 residues. This CDR3 is CASSLLEQGLQETQYF. DNA of the CDR3: TGCGCCAGCAGCTTGCTGGAACAGGGATTACAAGAGACCCAGTACTTC.

A note on this clonotype: A clone one base away is much larger, so this may be a read error. The chain is built from TRBV4-1 and TRBJ2-1; no clear D. This CDR3 comprises 12 residues. CDR1 MGHRA and CDR2 YSYEKL come from the germline V gene. V lost 3 bases and J lost 8, with 8 bases in between. CDR3 sequence: CASSQRTDEQFF. The CDR3 DNA follows: TGCGCCAGCAGCCAGAGGACCGATGAGCAGTTCTTC.

This clonotype occurred a few times. The chain links TRBV5-1 to TRBJ2-7, with D tentatively TRBD1 (6 bases). The CDR3 loop spans 14 amino acids. V was trimmed by 0 bases and J by 5 bases, leaving 12 bases between them. Per germline, CDR1 SGHRS and CDR2 YFSETQ. The chain's CDR3 is CASSLAGDPHEQYF. The CDR3 coding sequence is TGCGCCAGCAGCTTGGCAGGGGATCCCCACGAGCAGTACTTC.

This CDR3 is CASSMEVRVTAEAFF. CDR3 bases: TGTGCCAGCAGCATGGAGGTCAGGGTGACGGCTGAAGCTTTCTTT. This chain uses TRBV5-5 with TRBJ1-1, with D possibly TRBD1 on 5 matching bases. The germline CDR1 and CDR2 sequences are SGHKS and YYEKEE (reference sequence). This CDR3 spans 15 amino acids. V lost 4 bases to trimming and J lost 6 bases, with 19 bases between them.

This clonotype was counted at least ten times. The J gene is TRBJ1-5, the V gene TRBV2; D uncertain. V lost 6 bases, J lost 0 bases, and 15 bases lay in between. The CDR3 covers 16 residues. Germline lookup yields CDR1 SNHLY and CDR2 FYNNEI. CDR3 DNA: TGTGCCAGCAGCCAAGGTAGGGCGGCTAGCAATCAGCCCCAGCATTTT. It is translated as CASSQGRAASNQPQHF.

As to this clonotype: One end of the junction varies from germline; a read error may be responsible. The gene calls are TRBV12-3 or TRBV12-4 and TRBJ1-1; TRBD1 matches 7 bases. This CDR3 is 14 amino acids long. In DNA, the CDR3 is TGTGCCAGCAGTTTAGGGACAGGTCACACTGAAGCTTTCTTC. Protein sequence: CASSLGTGHTEAFF.

About this clonotype itself: Just one base apart from a much larger clone, this may be a read error. The rearrangement links TRBV12-3 or TRBV12-4 to TRBJ2-1; the match to TRBD2 covers 10 bases. The CDR3 spans 16 residues. After removal of 0 bases from V and 8 bases from J, the junction contained 7 bases not matched to a gene. The CDR3 loop reads CASSLALAGELDEQFF. In DNA form, the CDR3 reads TGTGCCAGCAGTTTAGCGCTAGCGGGGGAGCTCGATGAGCAGTTCTTC.

There are many counts of this clonotype. This chain connects TRBV7-2 to TRBJ2-3; maybe TRBD2 (5 bases). V lost 4 bases and J 10 bases, leaving 15 bases between the germline ends. Germline CDR1 is SGHTA and CDR2 is FQGNSA. This CDR3 is built from 13 residues. The CDR3 region is CASSSTDEGAQYF. CDR3 sequence (DNA): TGTGCCAGCAGCTCAACTGACGAGGGCGCGCAGTATTTT.

The V gene is TRBV5-4, the J gene TRBJ2-3; 11 positions agree with TRBD2. The CDR3 sequence is 14 residues long. CDR1 and CDR2 from the germline V gene are SGHNT and YYREEE (reference sequence). V shed 9 bases and J 5 bases; nucleotides not matched to a gene: 8. The DNA of the CDR3 is TGTGCCACGGTAGCGGGGGGGCCCGGAGATACGCAGTATTTT. Protein product: CATVAGGPGDTQYF.

The count of this clonotype is one. This may be a read error, as it is one base from a much larger clone. The conserved phenylalanine or tryptophan is not found at the CDR3 terminus, so this likely reflects a read error. J is TRBJ2-7 and V is TRBV6-1; D is unclear. Germline V CDR1 and CDR2: MNHNS, SASEGT. This CDR3 spans 15 amino acids. V lost 6 bases, J lost 0 bases, and 15 bases lay in between. CDR3 nucleotides: TGTGCCAGCAGAAGAGACCCAAGCCTCTCCTACGAGCAGTACCTC. It translates to CASRRDPSLSYEQYL.

This clonotype was observed many times. This rearrangement joins TRBV20-1 to TRBJ2-1, with unresolved D. This CDR3 region has 12 residues. V gave up 7 bases and J gave up 8 bases, with 15 bases separating them. Germline values: CDR1 DFQATT, CDR2 SNEGSKA (reference sequence). The CDR3 here is CSVHLQSDEQFF. In DNA, the CDR3 is TGCAGTGTTCATTTACAGTCAGATGAGCAGTTCTTC.

The chain uses TRBV19 and TRBJ1-5; D may be TRBD1 (6 bases). The CDR3 has 16 residues. Deletions cut 3 bases from V and 7 bases from J, with 19 bases between. CDR1 is LNHDA and CDR2 is SQIVND in the germline V gene (reference sequence). CDR3 sequence reads: CASSIRFGQHGQPQHF. The CDR3 DNA is TGTGCCAGTAGTATCCGATTTGGACAGCACGGACAGCCCCAGCATTTT.

The chain has TRBV20-1 and TRBJ1-5, with TRBD1 as a possible D gene (5 bases). V gave up 3 bases and J gave up 5 bases, with 17 bases separating them. The CDR3 covers 15 residues. Germline-derived CDR1 and CDR2 are DFQATT and SNEGSKA (reference sequence). CDR3 sequence reads: CSARDQGTSDQPQHF. In DNA, the CDR3 is TGCAGTGCTAGGGATCAAGGGACTTCTGATCAGCCCCAGCATTTT.

This clonotype was recorded at least ten times. The chain carries TRBV20-1 and TRBJ2-3; D is perhaps TRBD2 (6 bases). Trimming removed 3 bases from V and 3 bases from J, with 10 bases in between. Germline CDR1 DFQATT, CDR2 SNEGSKA (reference sequence). This CDR3 has 13 amino acids. The CDR3 nucleotides read TGCAGTGCTAGCGGGAGTAGGACAGATACGCAGTATTTT. Translated, it gives CSASGSRTDTQYF.

The rearrangement uses TRBV27 and TRBJ1-1, with D hard to call. Per the germline V gene, CDR1 is MNHEY and CDR2 is SMNVEV (reference sequence). Trimming took off 5 bases at V and 6 bases at J, with 13 bases between the two ends. The CDR3 contains 13 residues. Here the CDR3 reads CASSPPWSAEAFF. The CDR3 DNA follows: TGTGCCAGCAGTCCGCCGTGGTCGGCTGAAGCTTTCTTT.

This clonotype was picked up many times. The J gene is TRBJ2-1, the V gene TRBV4-2, with 12 bases fitting TRBD2. The J segment lost 5 bases and the V segment lost 5 bases, leaving 4 bases of the junction unmatched. The CDR3 contains 15 residues. The V gene's germline CDR1 is LGHNA and CDR2 YNFKEQ. CDR3 sequence: CASSSTSGSNNEQFF. Written as DNA, the CDR3 is TGTGCCAGCAGCTCGACTAGCGGGAGTAACAATGAGCAGTTCTTC.

This clonotype was observed many times. The CDR3 coding sequence is TGCGCCAGCAGCGCTGCCGGGAGTCAAGAGACCCAGTACTTC. The encoded protein is CASSAAGSQETQYF. The rearrangement joins TRBV5-1 to TRBJ2-5; the D gene is possibly TRBD2 (6 bases). CDR1 is SGHRS, CDR2 YFSETQ, per germline. The CDR3 runs 14 residues. V dropped 4 bases and J dropped 2 bases, with 12 bases sitting between them.

This clonotype has a count of ten or more. V gene TRBV28 combines with J gene TRBJ2-7, with D possibly being TRBD1 (6 bases). Trimming took 0 bases from V and 3 from J, leaving 6 bases between them. The CDR3 has 13 residues. The germline gives CDR1 MDHEN, CDR2 SYDVKM. CDR3 sequence reads: CASSLWDSYEQYF. CDR3 sequence (DNA): TGTGCCAGCAGTTTATGGGACAGCTACGAGCAGTACTTC.

This clonotype was seen at least ten times. V usage is TRBV29-1 and J usage is TRBJ2-3; possibly TRBD2 for D (5 bases). The CDR3 covers 13 residues. V lost 6 bases and J lost 5, with 15 bases in between. Per germline, CDR1 SQVTM and CDR2 ANQGSEA. The DNA of the CDR3 is TGCAGCGTGAGCAAGGGAGAAGGAGATACGCAGTATTTT. Protein product: CSVSKGEGDTQYF.

In its sample, this clonotype was seen many times. This chain uses TRBV7-9 with TRBJ2-7; 10 nucleotides align to TRBD1. Germline CDR1 reads SEHNR; CDR2 reads FQNEAQ (reference sequence). J gave up 4 bases and V 0 bases, and 3 bases lay outside the gene matches. The CDR3 consists of 15 residues. CDR3 amino acids: CASSLAGTGAYEQYF. DNA for the CDR3: TGTGCCAGCAGCTTAGCCGGGACAGGGGCGTACGAGCAGTACTTC.

To note about this clonotype: The germline gene is not matched at one end of the junction; a read error may be the cause. V is TRBV5-4 and J is TRBJ2-6; D is uncertain. This CDR3 is built from 17 residues. CDR1 and CDR2 (germline): SGHNT, YYREEE (reference sequence). CDR3 coding DNA: TGTGCCAGCAGCTCTCCCGGGCGGAGCTCTGGGGTCAACGTCCTGACTTTC. This gives the protein CASSSPGRSSGVNVLTF.